A selection of T cell receptor beta chains follows, all from one sample in a study of T cell responses to AZD1222 COVID-19 vaccine. Assay used: immunoSEQ multiplex PCR; TCRdb lists only in-frame clones, some missing. The data contain around 100,000 clones, 92% of them singletons. Sequenced material: peripheral blood, taken on day 0 of AZD1222 vaccination. The receptors were gathered from an adult in good health. CDR3s include the opening cysteine and the closing phenylalanine or tryptophan. The D gene is left open where the match is weak. Rows may omit the clone size; those that give it use once, few, many or a size class.

clone_size d_call j_call v_call cdr3_nt cdr3_aa
NA TRBD2 TRBJ2-3 TRBV18 TGTGCCAGCTCACCACGGCAGACTAGCAAAACAGATACGCAGTATTTT CASSPRQTSKTDTQYF
NA NA TRBJ1-1 TRBV10-3 TGTGCCATCGTTACGGGGACGGGAACTGAAGCTTTCTTT CAIVTGTGTEAFF
NA NA TRBJ2-3 TRBV3-1/TRBV3-2 TGTGCCAGCAGCCAAGCGGGAGCAGATACGCAGTATTTT CASSQAGADTQYF
NA NA TRBJ1-2 TRBV4-3 TGCGCCAGCAGCCAAGAAGGATCGAGAGCTAACTATGGCTACACCTTC CASSQEGSRANYGYTF
NA NA TRBJ1-2 TRBV18 TGTGCCAGCTCACTCACCGGACAGAACTATGGCTACACCTTC CASSLTGQNYGYTF
NA NA TRBJ1-4 TRBV15 TGTGCCACCAGCAGAGGGACAGATAATGAAAAACTGTTTTTT CATSRGTDNEKLFF
NA TRBD1 TRBJ1-6 TRBV10-3 TGTGCCACCATGACAGGGGGCGATTCACCCCTCCACTTT CATMTGGDSPLHF
NA NA TRBJ1-2 TRBV28 TGTGCCAGCAGTTTATCCAGGGGAAATGGCTACACCTTC CASSLSRGNGYTF
NA NA TRBJ2-5 TRBV15 TGTGCCACCAGCAGAGATGTCCTAGGCGGACTAGAGACCCAGTACTTC CATSRDVLGGLETQYF
NA TRBD2 TRBJ2-3 TRBV7-3 TGTGCCAGCAGCTCGACTAGCGGGATAGGGTCAGATACGCAGTATTTT CASSSTSGIGSDTQYF
NA NA TRBJ1-5 TRBV6-5 TGTGCCAGCACATTTGAACTTGATCAGCCCCAGCATTTT CASTFELDQPQHF
NA TRBD2 TRBJ2-1 TRBV7-3 TGTGCCAGCAGCTTGAGACTAGCGGGAGTGGGTGAGCAGTTCTTC CASSLRLAGVGEQFF
NA NA TRBJ1-2 TRBV3-1/TRBV3-2 TGTGCCAGCAGCCAAGGGTATGGCTACACCTTC CASSQGYGYTF
NA NA TRBJ1-1 TRBV7-2 TGTGCCAGCAGCTTAGATAGGGCAAATGAAGCTTTCTTT CASSLDRANEAFF
NA NA TRBJ1-2 TRBV2 TGTGCCAGCAGGACGGGAAGTCATCAAGGCTACACCTTC CASRTGSHQGYTF
NA NA TRBJ1-2 TRBV18 TGTGCCAGCTCACCACAGAGGGCCCCCGATGGCTACACCTTC CASSPQRAPDGYTF
NA TRBD2 TRBJ2-7 TRBV5-4 TGTGCCAGCAGCTCGGGAGGGGCCTCCTACGAGCAGTACTTC CASSSGGASYEQYF
NA TRBD2 TRBJ2-5 TRBV7-9 TGTGCCAGCAGCTCAGAACGGCTCGGGAGGGTGCAAGAGACCCAGTACTTC CASSSERLGRVQETQYF
NA NA TRBJ2-7 TRBV27 TGTGCCAGCAGTTTATCGGAGGGGTTCTCCTACGAGCAGTACTTC CASSLSEGFSYEQYF
NA NA TRBJ1-2 TRBV12-3/TRBV12-4 TGTGCCAGCTCGAAATCCGGGGCCTATGGCTACACCTTC CASSKSGAYGYTF
few NA TRBJ1-2 TRBV16 TGTGCCAGCAGCAACCTCTTGAGGGGCCCCACGGGCTACACCTTC CASSNLLRGPTGYTF
NA NA TRBJ2-7 TRBV28 TGTGCCAGCCGTGGGACGGGTTCCTACGAGCAGTACTTC CASRGTGSYEQYF
NA TRBD1 TRBJ1-1 TRBV6-5 TGTGCCAGCAGTTCCCCGGACAGGGGGAAAGAAGCTTTCTTT CASSSPDRGKEAFF
few TRBD2 TRBJ2-5 TRBV7-2 TGTGCCAGCAGCTTAGATGGGGGGGGAGTAGAGACCCAGTACTTC CASSLDGGGVETQYF
NA NA TRBJ2-3 TRBV10-3 TGTGCCATCAGGTTAGACACAGATACGCAGTATTTT CAIRLDTDTQYF
NA TRBD1 TRBJ1-2 TRBV6-5 TGTGGGACAGGGCAGAGGGACTATGGCTACACCTTC CGTGQRDYGYTF
NA NA TRBJ2-1 TRBV7-3 TGTGCCAGCAGCTTATTGGGGGGACCCTACAATGAGCAGTTCTTC CASSLLGGPYNEQFF
once TRBD2 TRBJ2-7 TRBV4-2 TGTGCCAGCAGCCTCGGGACTAGCGGGAGGACCAGCTCCTACGAGCAGTACTTC CASSLGTSGRTSSYEQYF
NA NA TRBJ1-3 TRBV3-1/TRBV3-2 TGTGCCAGCAGCCTGGGGTCTGGAAACACCATATATTTT CASSLGSGNTIYF
NA NA TRBJ1-2 TRBV19 TGTGCCAGTAGTGCGGACTTAAATGGGGGCTACACCTTC CASSADLNGGYTF
NA NA TRBJ2-1 TRBV19 TGTGCCACAGGCCGGGCTTACAATGAGCAGTTCTTC CATGRAYNEQFF
NA NA TRBJ2-2 TRBV28 TGTGCCAGCACCTCCGCGGCAGGGACGCACACCGGGGAGCTGTTTTTT CASTSAAGTHTGELFF
NA NA TRBJ1-6 TRBV25-1 TGTGCCAGCAGTGACCTTGGGGGCGGAGTGAATTCACCCCTCCACTTT CASSDLGGGVNSPLHF
NA TRBD2 TRBJ2-1 TRBV5-1 TGCGCCAGCAGCTTCGACGGGGGGAGCGATGAGCAGTTCTTC CASSFDGGSDEQFF
NA TRBD1 TRBJ1-1 TRBV25-1 TGTGCCAGCAGTGCTCGACAGGGGTTCGGGAACACTGAAGCTTTCTTT CASSARQGFGNTEAFF
NA NA TRBJ2-1 TRBV27 TGTGCCAGCAGTCCCCGAACAGGGTCCTACAATGAGCAGTTCTTC CASSPRTGSYNEQFF
NA NA TRBJ2-5 TRBV16 TGTGCCAGCAGCCAATCGGGGGCCGACCAAGAGACCCAGTACTTC CASSQSGADQETQYF
NA NA TRBJ2-7 TRBV11-2 TGTGCCAGCAGCCCCCCTTACGGTGCTAGCAGCTCCTACGAGCAGTACTTC CASSPPYGASSSYEQYF
NA TRBD1 TRBJ1-2 TRBV18 TGTGCCAGCTCAAACCGGGACAGCGCATATGGCTACACCTTC CASSNRDSAYGYTF
NA NA TRBJ2-4 TRBV11-2 TGTGCCAGCAGCTTCGGCAGGGACCAAAACATTCAGTACTTC CASSFGRDQNIQYF
NA NA TRBJ1-5 TRBV7-2 TGTGCCAGCAGCTCCTCCACAGGGAATCAGCCCCAGCATTTT CASSSSTGNQPQHF
NA TRBD2 TRBJ2-2 TRBV30 TGTGCCTGGTCTTTTGGGGGGGTCGTCACCGGGGAGCTGTTTTTT CAWSFGGVVTGELFF
NA NA TRBJ2-3 TRBV5-1 TGCGCCAGCAGCTTTGGGGGAGACACAGATACGCAGTATTTT CASSFGGDTDTQYF
NA NA TRBJ2-7 TRBV5-1 TGCGCCAGCAGCTTGGGACAGCCCTCCTTGGAGCAGTACTTC CASSLGQPSLEQYF
NA TRBD1 TRBJ1-1 TRBV19 TGTGCCAGTAGTCTCCCCCCCTTCAGGGGGACTGAAGCTTTCTTT CASSLPPFRGTEAFF
NA NA TRBJ1-6 TRBV5-6 TGTGCCAGCAGCGCGATCGTAGGGACCAATAATTCACCCCTCCACTTT CASSAIVGTNNSPLHF
NA NA TRBJ2-1 TRBV28 TGTGCCAGCAGTTTGAGGGCCTCCTACAATGAGCAGTTCTTC CASSLRASYNEQFF
NA TRBD2 TRBJ2-1 TRBV29-1 TGCAGCGTTGAAGAGGGAGGGTGGAGTGAGCAGTTCTTC CSVEEGGWSEQFF
NA TRBD1 TRBJ2-2 TRBV9 TGTGCCAGCACATTACAGGGGGCTAACACCGGGGAGCTGTTTTTT CASTLQGANTGELFF
NA TRBD2 TRBJ2-3 TRBV19 TGTGCCAGTAGTATAGCGGGGGGAGCGACGATGGACACAGATACGCAGTATTTT CASSIAGGATMDTDTQYF
NA TRBD1 TRBJ2-3 TRBV6-5 TGTGCCAGCAGAAGACAGGGAAAAGATACGCAGTATTTT CASRRQGKDTQYF
NA NA TRBJ1-3 TRBV28 TGTGCCAGCAGTTTATACGAGGGTCCTGGAAACACCATATATTTT CASSLYEGPGNTIYF
NA NA TRBJ1-5 TRBV7-2 TGTGCCAGCAGCTTAGGGGGAGTCAGGGCGCATCATTTGCCCCAGCATTTT CASSLGGVRAHHLPQHF
NA NA TRBJ2-5 TRBV4-2 TGTGCCAGCAGCCAGCAAACTAGTGGGGAGACCCAGTACTTC CASSQQTSGETQYF
few NA TRBJ2-5 TRBV5-4 TGTGCCAGCAGCTCAAAGACAGATTCGCAAGAGACCCAGTACTTC CASSSKTDSQETQYF
once NA TRBJ2-7 TRBV19 TGTGCCAGTAGTCCGCCGGGAGCCGTTTACGAGCAGTACTTC CASSPPGAVYEQYF
NA NA TRBJ2-7 TRBV29-1 TGCAGCGCGGTATTAACCTACGAGCAGTACTTC CSAVLTYEQYF